This TCR beta chain was found in a study of TIL therapy for anti-PD-1-resistant metastatic lung cancer. The CDR3 consists of 16 residues. The germline CDR1 and CDR2 sequences are SGHTA and FQGNSA. Trimming removed 5 bases from V and 0 bases from J; junction bases left unmatched: 4. This was the immunoSEQ v3 assay. The repertoire was sequenced with immunoSEQ multiplex PCR; TCRdb's copy has only in-frame clones and lacks some. Of under 35,000 clones in the sample, about 80% were seen once. Time point reported: pre-treatment sample, taken before nivolumab and TIL therapy. This sequence originates from a woman aged 30-79 years with non-small cell lung cancer. Sequences were derived from blood, sampled at baseline. This chain joins TRBV7-2 and TRBJ2-3, with 11 bases that match TRBD2. The DNA of the CDR3 is TGTGCCAGCAGCAGAGGACTAGCGGGCAGCACAGATACGCAGTATTTT. Its translation: CASSRGLAGSTDTQYF. Supplemented by reference TRBV7-2 and TRBJ2-3, the full variable domain reads GAGVSQSPSNKVTEKGKDVELRCDPISGHTALYWYRQSLGQGLEFLIYFQGNSAPDKSGLPSDRFSAERTGGSVSTLTIQRTQQEDSAVYLCASSRGLAGSTDTQYFGPGTRLTVL.